There are many counts of the clone carrying this TCR beta chain. The data stem from a study of molecular identifiers for immune sequencing clone quantification. Germline assignment: CDR1 GTSNPN and CDR2 SVGIG (reference sequence). V lost 2 bases and J lost 4, with 12 bases in between. The CDR3 has 14 residues. MiXCR was run by TCRdb on the PCR reads, yielding one entry per CDR3 protein. The sample records about 10,000 distinct CDR3 sequences, 15% to 20% being singletons. The sample comprised naive CD8+ T cells from blood, with Jurkat cell RNA spiked in. Specified subset: FACS-sorted CD8+CD4-CCR7+CD45RA+ naive T cells. This receptor was taken from a human donor in good health. Some libraries in this study had Jurkat cell RNA spiked in. This rearrangement joins TRBV30 to TRBJ1-5; D is unresolved. The DNA for the CDR3 is TGTGCCTGGAGTTTCACAGCGGGAAATCAGCCCCAGCATTTT. Encoded protein: CAWSFTAGNQPQHF.